This is a list of T cell receptor beta chains from one sample in a study of T cells after yellow fever vaccination. TCRdb itself ran the 5' RACE reads through MiXCR, one entry per CDR3 protein. The sample has roughly 350,000 distinct CDR3 sequences, approximately 4% seen once. The input for sequencing was PBMCs, taken 5 days after the yellow fever booster vaccination. These receptors were collected from a man younger than 30 who received the YFV17D yellow fever vaccine. Each CDR3 is given with its conserved first and last residue. D genes are given only for firm matches. A clone size is listed for some rows: how often the clone was seen (once, few, many), or a class if it is expanded.

d_gene	v_gene	j_gene	abundance	CDR3aa	CDR3nt
-	TRBV4-2	TRBJ2-2	-	CASSQDPGARANTGELFF	TGTGCCAGCAGCCAAGATCCGGGGGCTAGAGCGAACACCGGGGAGCTGTTTTTT
TRBD1	TRBV6-2/TRBV6-3	TRBJ2-7	-	CASTKTGGHEQYF	TGTGCCAGCACCAAGACAGGGGGCCACGAGCAGTACTTC
-	TRBV2	TRBJ2-3	many	CASRKQGPDTQYF	TGTGCCAGCAGAAAACAAGGGCCAGATACGCAGTATTTT
-	TRBV12-3/TRBV12-4	TRBJ2-7	many	CASSGGAEQYF	TGTGCCAGCAGTGGTGGTGCCGAGCAGTACTTC
TRBD1	TRBV5-4	TRBJ2-6	-	CASSPTGGDVLTF	TGTGCCAGCAGCCCTACAGGGGGCGACGTCCTGACTTTC
-	TRBV7-2	TRBJ2-1	few	CASLVDNEQFF	TGTGCCAGCCTCGTGGACAATGAGCAGTTCTTC
-	TRBV7-6	TRBJ1-2	few	CASSPQGGIGGYTF	TGTGCCAGCAGCCCCCAAGGGGGAATCGGCGGCTACACCTTC
-	TRBV10-3	TRBJ2-3	many	CAISSRTGGQTTDTQYF	TGTGCCATCAGCTCCCGGACGGGGGGCCAGACAACAGATACGCAGTATTTT
-	TRBV6-6	TRBJ1-2	-	CASSYVGSLGYTF	TGTGCCAGCAGTTACGTTGGCTCTCTGGGCTACACCTTC
TRBD2	TRBV5-1	TRBJ2-5	-	CASSRRVAGGLQETQYF	TGCGCCAGCAGCCGGCGAGTAGCGGGGGGGTTACAAGAGACCCAGTACTTC
TRBD1	TRBV7-9	TRBJ1-6	-	CASSDRTGYNSPLHF	TGTGCCAGCAGCGATCGGACAGGGTATAATTCACCCCTCCACTTT
TRBD1	TRBV5-5	TRBJ2-5	-	CASSQKYRGPQETQYF	TGTGCCAGCAGCCAAAAGTACAGGGGTCCCCAAGAGACCCAGTACTTC
-	TRBV29-1	TRBJ1-1	few	CSVWWFSEAFF	TGCAGCGTTTGGTGGTTCTCTGAAGCTTTCTTT
TRBD2	TRBV4-1	TRBJ2-3	many	CASSRTSEPTDTQYF	TGCGCCAGCAGCCGCACTAGCGAACCCACAGATACGCAGTATTTT
TRBD1	TRBV9	TRBJ2-1	-	CASSAGTAWNEQFF	TGTGCCAGCAGCGCCGGGACAGCCTGGAATGAGCAGTTCTTC
-	TRBV28	TRBJ1-3	-	CASSLWGVSSGNTIYF	TGTGCCAGCAGTTTATGGGGCGTGAGCTCTGGAAACACCATATATTTT
-	TRBV6-5	TRBJ1-2	-	CASSPTTAVKFNTF	TGTGCCAGCAGCCCAACGACAGCCGTAAAGTTTAACACCTTC
TRBD2	TRBV7-9	TRBJ2-1	few	CASSPKAGWSSYNEQFF	TGTGCCAGCAGCCCAAAAGCGGGGTGGAGCTCCTACAATGAGCAGTTCTTC
-	TRBV7-8	TRBJ1-2	-	CASSQRTVYGYTF	TGTGCCAGCAGCCAGCGGACGGTTTATGGCTACACCTTC
-	TRBV12-3/TRBV12-4	TRBJ1-3	many	CASSLGGSGNTIYF	TGTGCCAGCAGTCTAGGGGGTTCTGGAAACACCATATATTTT
-	TRBV6-2/TRBV6-3	TRBJ2-1	few	CASRPTSFHEQFF	TGTGCCAGCAGGCCTACTAGTTTCCATGAGCAGTTCTTC
-	TRBV20-1	TRBJ2-1	many	CSATGLSNEQFF	TGCAGTGCAACCGGGCTCTCCAATGAGCAGTTCTTC
-	TRBV19	TRBJ2-7	few	CASSMGHEQYF	TGTGCCAGTAGTATGGGCCACGAGCAGTACTTC
-	TRBV20-1	TRBJ1-5	-	CSAGTGSQHF	TGCAGTGCTGGAACAGGGTCCCAGCATTTT
-	TRBV15	TRBJ1-6	few	CATSRGSGDNSPLHF	TGTGCCACCAGCAGAGGATCAGGGGATAATTCACCCCTCCACTTT
-	TRBV15	TRBJ2-3	-	CATSRDRGTDTQYF	TGTGCCACCAGCAGAGACCGGGGCACAGATACGCAGTATTTT
TRBD2	TRBV20-1	TRBJ2-5	-	CSAHHPQRGARETQYF	TGCAGTGCCCACCACCCCCAGCGGGGGGCCCGGGAGACCCAGTACTTC
-	TRBV5-1	TRBJ1-2	-	CASSEPSGGYTF	TGCGCCAGCAGCGAACCGTCGGGCGGCTACACCTTC
TRBD1	TRBV9	TRBJ1-5	-	CASSGTGGYQPQHF	TGTGCCAGCAGCGGGACAGGGGGATACCAGCCCCAGCATTTT
-	TRBV12-3/TRBV12-4	TRBJ2-5	-	CASSHDTKETQYF	TGTGCCAGCAGTCACGACACGAAAGAGACCCAGTACTTC
TRBD2	TRBV5-1	TRBJ2-7	few	CASSFAGVSYEQYF	TGCGCCAGCAGCTTCGCGGGGGTTTCCTACGAGCAGTACTTC
TRBD1	TRBV5-1	TRBJ2-3	many	CASSRDRSTDTQYF	TGCGCCAGCAGCCGGGACAGGAGCACAGATACGCAGTATTTT
TRBD1	TRBV12-3/TRBV12-4	TRBJ2-2	-	CASIRDRGTGELFF	TGTGCCAGCATTAGGGACAGGGGGACCGGGGAGCTGTTTTTT
-	TRBV5-1	TRBJ2-1	many	CASSLGGQGYNEQFF	TGCGCCAGCAGCTTGGGGGGGCAGGGATACAATGAGCAGTTCTTC
-	TRBV18	TRBJ2-5	-	CASSRPGTNGEETQYF	TGTGCCAGCTCGCGTCCCGGGACAAACGGGGAGGAGACCCAGTACTTC
TRBD1	TRBV27	TRBJ2-5	-	CASSPTGDRPQETQYF	TGTGCCAGCAGTCCAACCGGGGACAGGCCTCAAGAGACCCAGTACTTC
TRBD1	TRBV7-9	TRBJ1-1	few	CASSSQRGRTEAFF	TGTGCCAGCAGCTCCCAAAGGGGGCGGACTGAAGCTTTCTTT
-	TRBV7-2	TRBJ1-2	few	CASSLDGLYGYTF	TGTGCCAGCAGCTTAGACGGACTCTATGGCTACACCTTC
TRBD1	TRBV6-5	TRBJ2-1	many	CASSRQGMNEQFF	TGTGCCAGCAGTCGACAGGGTATGAATGAGCAGTTCTTC
TRBD1	TRBV29-1	TRBJ2-7	many	CSVAGGQGADYEQYF	TGCAGCGTTGCAGGGGGACAGGGGGCGGACTACGAGCAGTACTTC
-	TRBV7-3	TRBJ2-3	many	CASSDIGGSSTDTQYF	TGTGCCAGCAGCGACATTGGCGGTTCTAGCACAGATACGCAGTATTTT
TRBD1	TRBV5-5	TRBJ2-3	many	CASSGEGTGGTDTQYF	TGTGCCAGCAGCGGGGAGGGGACAGGGGGGACAGATACGCAGTATTTT
TRBD1	TRBV28	TRBJ1-5	few	CASIRGQQPQHF	TGTGCCAGCATAAGGGGGCAACAGCCCCAGCATTTT
-	TRBV5-1	TRBJ1-1	many	CASRFRFGSFF	TGCGCCAGCCGCTTTCGATTCGGGAGCTTCTTT
TRBD1	TRBV5-1	TRBJ2-5	few	CASSPGQAGETQYF	TGCGCCAGCAGCCCAGGACAGGCGGGAGAGACCCAGTACTTC
TRBD1	TRBV10-2	TRBJ1-1	-	CASTHLGQGAGNTEAFF	TGCGCCAGCACCCATCTGGGACAGGGAGCCGGGAACACTGAAGCTTTCTTT
-	TRBV7-9	TRBJ2-7	-	CASSLPGTIYEQYF	TGTGCCAGCAGCCTCCCCGGGACGATCTACGAGCAGTACTTC
TRBD2	TRBV9	TRBJ2-5	many	CASSVEGLALNRETQYF	TGTGCCAGCAGCGTAGAGGGACTAGCGCTAAATCGGGAGACCCAGTACTTC
TRBD1	TRBV6-5	TRBJ1-5	-	CASSYRAGQSNQPQHF	TGTGCCAGCAGTTACAGGGCGGGACAGAGCAATCAGCCCCAGCATTTT
TRBD1	TRBV12-3/TRBV12-4	TRBJ1-2	-	CASSRSGGGRGYTF	TGTGCCAGCAGTCGGTCAGGGGGCGGTCGTGGCTACACCTTC
TRBD2	TRBV5-1	TRBJ2-3	few	CASRQRSGGTDTQYF	TGCGCCAGCAGGCAACGGAGCGGGGGCACAGATACGCAGTATTTT
-	TRBV15	TRBJ2-1	-	CATSAHGGDPYNEQFF	TGTGCCACCAGCGCCCACGGGGGTGATCCCTACAATGAGCAGTTCTTC
-	TRBV7-7	TRBJ2-5	-	CASSLAGEQTQYF	TGTGCCAGCAGCTTAGCAGGGGAACAGACCCAGTACTTC
-	TRBV19	TRBJ2-3	-	CASSIQGLEDTQYF	TGTGCCAGTAGCATTCAGGGTCTGGAGGATACGCAGTATTTT
-	TRBV6-5	TRBJ1-6	few	CASSPPPQLYNSPLHF	TGTGCCAGCAGCCCTCCCCCACAGTTGTATAATTCACCCCTCCACTTT
-	TRBV4-1	TRBJ2-1	few	CASSQVLIRTLLKEQFF	TGCGCCAGCAGCCAAGTTTTGATACGGACCCTCCTCAAGGAGCAGTTCTTC
-	TRBV27	TRBJ2-2	-	CASSLLVTGRSTGELFF	TGTGCCAGCAGTTTATTGGTTACAGGGAGGAGCACCGGGGAGCTGTTTTTT
-	TRBV5-4	TRBJ1-1	few	CASSLGQLGEAFF	TGTGCCAGCAGCTTGGGGCAGCTCGGGGAAGCTTTCTTT
TRBD2	TRBV7-9	TRBJ2-7	few	CASVPGGDYEQYF	TGTGCCAGCGTCCCCGGGGGGGACTACGAGCAGTACTTC